The sequence of this T cell receptor beta chain was determined in a study of blood T cell repertoires in COVID-19. With 0 bases removed from V and 7 bases from J, the gap between germline ends came to 7 bases. CDR3 size: 12 residues. The germline gives CDR1 LGHDT, CDR2 YNNKEL (reference sequence). Sequencing used immunoSEQ multiplex PCR; TCRdb keeps in-frame clones, though not all of them. The table lists some 390,000 clones, roughly nine tenths of them singletons. The sample comprised PBMCs or T cells enriched from blood (not recorded which). This rearrangement joins TRBV3-1 (or the pseudogene TRBV3-2) to TRBJ2-7; D is unresolved. The origin of this receptor is a man aged 25-45 years who had recovered from COVID-19. The CDR3 is CASSQDRREQYF. CDR3 coding DNA: TGTGCCAGCAGCCAAGATAGGAGAGAGCAGTACTTC.